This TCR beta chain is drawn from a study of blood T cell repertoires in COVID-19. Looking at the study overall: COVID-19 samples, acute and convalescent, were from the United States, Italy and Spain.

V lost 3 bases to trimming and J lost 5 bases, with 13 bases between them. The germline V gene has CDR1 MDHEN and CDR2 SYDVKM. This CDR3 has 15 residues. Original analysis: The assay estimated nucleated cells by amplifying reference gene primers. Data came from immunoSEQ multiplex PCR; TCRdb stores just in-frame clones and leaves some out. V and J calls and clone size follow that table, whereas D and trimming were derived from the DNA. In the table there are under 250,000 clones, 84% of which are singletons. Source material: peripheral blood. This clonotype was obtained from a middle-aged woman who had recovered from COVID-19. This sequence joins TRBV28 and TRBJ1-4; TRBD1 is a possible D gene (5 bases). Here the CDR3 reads CASSFQGLGNEKLFF. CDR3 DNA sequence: TGTGCCAGCAGTTTTCAGGGACTAGGCAATGAAAAACTGTTTTTT. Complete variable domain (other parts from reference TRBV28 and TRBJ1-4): DVKVTQSSRYLVKRTGEKVFLECVQDMDHENMFWYRQDPGLGLRLIYFSYDVKMKEKGDIPEGYSVSREKKERFSLILESASTNQTSMYLCASSFQGLGNEKLFFGSGTQLSVL.